These 13 T cell receptor beta chains came from one sample sequenced in a study of T cells in Graves' hyperthyroidism and ophthalmopathy (dated by TCRdb to about 2019). The library came from multiplex PCR. Instrument used: Illumina HiSeq 2000. TCR beta CDR3 regions were amplified from RNA transcripts. The first round of RT-PCR for the TCR CDR3 was performed with the HTBI primer set and the Qiagen OneStep RT-PCR kit. TCRdb reran the public reads through fastp at Q25 and MiXCR, keeping productive beta chains. All rows with the same CDR3 protein become a single entry with the most common DNA and genes. This sample lists about 760,000 distinct CDR3 sequences; 35% were detected once. Around 29% of the sample belongs to the ten largest clones. Sequenced: blood. The origin of the receptors is a woman in her thirties or forties with Graves' hyperthyroidism.

The gene calls are TRBV12-3 or TRBV12-4 and TRBJ2-7; D is undetermined. Trimming stripped 3 bases from V and 5 bases from J, with 17 bases between. The CDR3 has 15 residues. The CDR3 DNA is TGTGCCAGCAGTTTCTTCCTACCAGAGGTGGACGAGCAGTACTTC. Encoded protein: CASSFFLPEVDEQYF.

This clonotype was recorded at least ten times. The chain uses TRBV7-2 and TRBJ1-1; TRBD1 might be the D (5 bases). The CDR3 spans 13 residues. Germline values: CDR1 SGHTA, CDR2 FQGNSA. The V and J ends lost 4 bases and 5 bases respectively, with 11 bases between them. This chain's CDR3 is CASSWTRGTEAFF. The CDR3 DNA is TGTGCCAGCAGCTGGACTCGGGGGACTGAAGCTTTCTTT.

Points on this clonotype: A much larger clone lies one base from this, so it may be a read error. The chain uses TRBV29-1 and TRBJ1-4, with D possibly matching TRBD1 (6 bases). This CDR3 comprises 13 residues. Deletions cut 7 bases from V and 8 bases from J, with 17 bases between. Germline loops: CDR1 SQVTM, CDR2 ANQGSEA. The CDR3: CSGGLGQKEKLFF. The CDR3, as DNA: TGCAGCGGGGGTCTGGGACAAAAGGAAAAACTGTTTTTT.

Here the CDR3 DNA reads TGTGCCAGCAGCATCTCCCCCGGGACCTCCGCTTTCTTT. Its protein is CASSISPGTSAFF. V usage is TRBV7-2 and J usage is TRBJ1-1, with a weak D call TRBD1 (5 bases). CDR1 is SGHTA and CDR2 is FQGNSA in the germline V gene. The CDR3 spans 13 residues. Between the trimmed V and J ends, which lost 5 bases and 11 bases, there was a span of 18 bases. Filled out from reference TRBV7-2 and TRBJ1-1, the complete variable domain reads GAGVSQSPSNKVTEKGKDVELRCDPISGHTALYWYRQSLGQGLEFLIYFQGNSAPDKSGLPSDRFSAERTGGSVSTLTIQRTQQEDSAVYLCASSISPGTSAFFGQGTRLTVV.

Worth noting for this clonotype: A much larger clone lies a single base off, so this may be a read error. V usage is TRBV7-2 and J usage is TRBJ1-5; TRBD1 matches at 8 bases. There are 14 residues in the CDR3. CDR1 SGHTA and CDR2 FQGNSA come from the germline V gene. The CDR3 reads CASSIPGGSQPHHF. The CDR3 DNA reads TGTGCCAGTAGTATCCCAGGGGGCAGTCAGCCCCACCATTTT.

This clonotype was picked up a small number of times. This chain links TRBV7-9 with TRBJ2-7; TRBD2 agrees at 13 bases. V was pared by 8 bases and J by 5 bases, with 6 bases of the junction left unmatched. In germline, CDR1 is SEHNR, CDR2 FQNEAQ (reference sequence). This CDR3 comprises 14 residues. This CDR3 is CASSWTSGSDEQYF. DNA of the CDR3: TGTGCCAGCTCATGGACTAGCGGGAGCGACGAGCAGTACTTC.

In the case of this clonotype: A clone one base away is much larger, so this may be a read error. The chain combines TRBV29-1 with TRBJ2-5; D is possibly TRBD2 (7 bases). Germline V CDR1 and CDR2: SQVTM, ANQGSEA. There are 14 residues in the CDR3. V was cut by 5 bases and J by 5 bases, with 18 bases left in between. CDR3 bases: TGCAGCGTTTACGGAACAGAGGGGGGGGAGACCCAGTACTTC. Amino acids: CSVYGTEGGETQYF.

The sample holds one count of this clonotype. One end of the junction is discordant with germline, which a read error may explain. The chain is built from TRBV7-3 and TRBJ1-1; 9 bases match TRBD1. Germline V lookup: CDR1 SGHTA, CDR2 FQGTGA. The CDR3 is 14 residues long. The CDR3 region has the DNA TGCGCCAGCAGGGCGGGACAGGGGAACACTGAAGCTTTCTTT. Its translation is CASRAGQGNTEAFF.

This clonotype was counted ten times or more. J is TRBJ1-1 and V is TRBV10-1; D not certain. Trimming removed 4 bases at V and 1 base at J, with 7 bases between. Germline V gene lookup returns CDR1 WNHNN and CDR2 SYGVQD (reference sequence). The CDR3 extends over 13 amino acids. CDR3 DNA sequence: TGCGCCAGCAGTGGGGCCCAGAACACTGAAGCTTTCTTT. Its protein is CASSGAQNTEAFF.

This clonotype has a handful of counts. The rearrangement uses TRBV20-1 and TRBJ1-1, with D perhaps TRBD1 (6 bases). CDR3 length: 15 residues. The germline CDR1 and CDR2 sequences are DFQATT and SNEGSKA (reference sequence). Between the trimmed V and J ends, which lost 6 bases and 1 base, there was a span of 18 bases. The CDR3 DNA is TGCAGTGCCACGCGAAACAGGGTCGGGAACACTGAAGCTTTCTTT. It encodes CSATRNRVGNTEAFF.

The sample holds many counts of this clonotype. This chain joins TRBV5-4 and TRBJ1-2, with D possibly TRBD1 on 6 matching bases. This CDR3 comprises 16 residues. Germline V lookup: CDR1 SGHNT, CDR2 YYREEE (reference sequence). V lost 0 bases and J 2 bases, leaving 14 bases between the germline ends. The chain's CDR3 is CASSLVLRTDNYGYTF. CDR3 sequence (DNA): TGTGCCAGCAGCTTGGTACTTCGGACAGACAACTATGGCTACACCTTC.

In this sample, this clonotype turned up many times. The J gene is TRBJ1-1, the V gene TRBV29-1; D is undetermined. V shed 6 bases and J shed 0 bases, with 14 bases lying between them. The CDR3 has 14 residues. CDR1 is SQVTM, CDR2 ANQGSEA, per germline. In nucleotides, the CDR3 is TGCAGCGTCGGGGTTACGACATTGAACACTGAAGCTTTCTTT. The encoded protein is CSVGVTTLNTEAFF.

The chain uses TRBV6-5 and TRBJ2-7, with D maybe TRBD1 (6 bases). The CDR3 has 17 residues. V was shortened by 0 bases and J by 1 base, with 16 bases between the two germline ends. Germline CDR1 is MNHEY and CDR2 is SVGAGI. The CDR3 bases are TGTGCCAGCAGTTACTCCGGTAGGGGGACGGGTTCCTACGAGCAGTACTTC. Protein sequence: CASSYSGRGTGSYEQYF.